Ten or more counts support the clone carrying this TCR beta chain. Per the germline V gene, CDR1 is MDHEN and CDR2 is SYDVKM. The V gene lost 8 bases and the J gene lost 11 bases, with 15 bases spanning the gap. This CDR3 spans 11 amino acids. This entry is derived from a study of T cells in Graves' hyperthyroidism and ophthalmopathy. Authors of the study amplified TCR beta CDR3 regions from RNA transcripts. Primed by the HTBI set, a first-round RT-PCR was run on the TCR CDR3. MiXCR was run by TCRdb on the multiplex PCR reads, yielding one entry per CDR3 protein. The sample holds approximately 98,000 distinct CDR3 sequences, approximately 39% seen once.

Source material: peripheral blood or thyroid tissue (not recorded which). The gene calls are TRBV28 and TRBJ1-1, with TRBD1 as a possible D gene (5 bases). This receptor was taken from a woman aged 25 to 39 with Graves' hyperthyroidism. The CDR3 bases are TGTGCCAGCGGCCGACAGACGGGGGCTTTCTTT. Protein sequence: CASGRQTGAFF. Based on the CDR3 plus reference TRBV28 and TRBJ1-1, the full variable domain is DVKVTQSSRYLVKRTGEKVFLECVQDMDHENMFWYRQDPGLGLRLIYFSYDVKMKEKGDIPEGYSVSREKKERFSLILESASTNQTSMYLCASGRQTGAFFGQGTRLTVV.